One sample yielded the 29 T cell receptor beta chains listed below, sequenced in a study of blood T cell repertoires in COVID-19. Clones were sequenced by immunoSEQ multiplex PCR, and TCRdb holds only the in-frame ones, with some missing. The sample contains some 330,000 clones, about 87% of which appear only once. Sequenced: PBMCs or T cells enriched from blood (not recorded which). These receptors were taken from a man aged 40-49 years in a cohort exposed to, infected with or recovered from COVID-19 (not recorded which).

This sequence joins TRBV2 and TRBJ1-4; a weak D match, TRBD1 (5 bases). The CDR3 covers 14 residues. V shed 8 bases and J shed 1 base, with 11 bases lying between them. CDR1 is SNHLY and CDR2 is FYNNEI in the germline V gene. CDR3 sequence (DNA): TGTGCCAGCCAACAGGAGCAAACTAATGAAAAACTGTTTTTT. Translated, it gives CASQQEQTNEKLFF.

V usage is TRBV11-1 and J usage is TRBJ2-1, with 13 nucleotides matching TRBD2. Trimming cost V 5 bases and J 9 bases; bases outside gene matches: 7. The length of the CDR3 is 15 residues. Per germline, CDR1 SGHAT and CDR2 FQDESV (reference sequence). CDR3: CASSNPGLAGFEQFF. In DNA form, the CDR3 reads TGTGCCAGCAGCAACCCGGGACTAGCGGGGTTTGAGCAGTTCTTC.

V is TRBV6-4 and J is TRBJ2-6, with 7 bases identical to TRBD2. The V gene end was trimmed by 4 bases and the J gene end by 2 bases; junction bases not matched to a gene: 2. The CDR3 has 15 residues. Germline V gene sequence: CDR1 MRHNA, CDR2 SNTAGT. The CDR3 is CASSVGGTGANVLTF. CDR3 bases: TGTGCCAGCAGTGTGGGAGGGACTGGGGCCAACGTCCTGACTTTC.

V and J are TRBV10-1 and TRBJ1-5; D is uncertain. This CDR3 is built from 13 residues. V was trimmed by 6 bases and J by 4 bases, leaving 10 bases between them. Germline V gives CDR1 WNHNN, CDR2 SYGVQD (reference sequence). The CDR3 region is CASRPVLNQPQHF. CDR3 bases: TGCGCCAGCAGACCAGTTTTGAATCAGCCCCAGCATTTT.

The V gene is TRBV11-2, the J gene TRBJ1-2; D ambiguous. Germline V gene sequence: CDR1 SGHAT, CDR2 FQNNGV. The length of the CDR3 is 16 residues. The V gene lost 0 bases and the J gene lost 2 bases, with 13 bases spanning the gap. The CDR3 sequence: CASSLDLTGANYGYTF. The CDR3 DNA reads TGTGCCAGCAGCTTAGATCTGACGGGAGCCAACTATGGCTACACCTTC. Together with reference TRBV11-2 and TRBJ1-2, the CDR3 gives the full variable domain: EAGVAQSPRYKIIEKRQSVAFWCNPISGHATLYWYQQILGQGPKLLIQFQNNGVVDDSQLPKDRFSAERLKGVDSTLKIQPAKLEDSAVYLCASSLDLTGANYGYTFGSGTRLTVV.

This chain connects TRBV27 to TRBJ2-3, with 7 bases lining up with TRBD2. This CDR3 has 15 residues. Germline V lookup: CDR1 MNHEY, CDR2 SMNVEV (reference sequence). Trimming at V came to 6 bases and at J to 9 bases, leaving 15 bases not matched to a gene. DNA of the CDR3: TGTGCCAGCAGCGCCCGAGGTACTAGCGCCAGCACGCAGTATTTT. This gives the protein CASSARGTSASTQYF.

In DNA form, the CDR3 reads TGTGCCAGCAGTTTATCACTAGCGGGAGGATTCAATGAGCAGTTCTTC. This translates into CASSLSLAGGFNEQFF. The chain is built from TRBV27 and TRBJ2-1; 12 bases align to TRBD2. The CDR3 contains 16 residues. With 0 bases clipped from V and 6 bases from J, the junction kept 3 bases outside the gene matches. Germline loops: CDR1 MNHEY, CDR2 SMNVEV (reference sequence).

The V call is TRBV24-1, the J call TRBJ1-2; a possible D gene is TRBD1 (6 bases). The CDR3 is 13 amino acids. Looked up from germline, CDR1 is KGHDR and CDR2 is SFDVKD. V dropped 4 bases and J dropped 3 bases, with 8 bases sitting between them. CDR3 sequence reads: CATSDGQHYGYTF. For the CDR3, the DNA is TGTGCCACCAGTGACGGACAGCACTATGGCTACACCTTC.

The rearrangement links TRBV19 to TRBJ2-1; D might be TRBD1 (5 bases). The CDR3 loop spans 13 amino acids. The germline CDR1 and CDR2 sequences are LNHDA and SQIVND (reference sequence). V lost 0 bases to trimming and J lost 9 bases, with 9 bases between them. CDR3 protein: CASSIDTRAEQFF. As DNA, the CDR3 is TGTGCCAGTAGTATAGATACCAGGGCTGAGCAGTTCTTC.

V usage is TRBV28 and J usage is TRBJ1-2; D gene ambiguous. The length of the CDR3 is 16 residues. Trimming pared 1 base from V and 5 bases from J, leaving 17 bases between. Germline V gives CDR1 MDHEN, CDR2 SYDVKM. CDR3 bases: TGTGCCAGCAGTTTATCGAAGGTTCCTTCTAGGTATGGCTACACCTTC. Amino acids: CASSLSKVPSRYGYTF.

The chain uses TRBV3-1 (or the pseudogene TRBV3-2) and TRBJ1-5; the D is unclear. Per germline, CDR1 LGHDT and CDR2 YNNKEL (reference sequence). The CDR3 is 14 amino acids. V shed 1 base and J shed 3 bases, with 7 bases lying between them. The DNA for the CDR3 is TGTGCCAGCAGCCAAGGGTCAGTCAATCAGCCCCAGCATTTT. Encoded protein: CASSQGSVNQPQHF.

The V call is TRBV5-6, the J call TRBJ2-7, with unresolved D. CDR3 length equals 14 residues. The V gene's germline CDR1 is SGHDT and CDR2 YYEEEE. Trimming removed 4 bases from V and 0 bases from J, with 11 bases in between. The CDR3: CASSGGAISYEQYF. Written as DNA, the CDR3 is TGTGCCAGCAGCGGCGGTGCCATCTCCTACGAGCAGTACTTC.

This clone was seen only once. The CDR3 protein is CASSDQQGSGNTIYF. The CDR3 region has the DNA TGCGCCAGCAGCGACCAACAGGGTTCAGGAAACACCATATATTTT. The rearrangement uses TRBV5-1 and TRBJ1-3; maybe TRBD1 (6 bases). Looked up from germline, CDR1 is SGHRS and CDR2 is YFSETQ. This CDR3 contains 15 residues. Trimming took 4 bases from V and 4 from J, leaving 15 bases between them.

The rearrangement uses TRBV3-1 (or the pseudogene TRBV3-2) and TRBJ1-2; D is undetermined. V gave up 0 bases and J gave up 6 bases, with 14 bases separating them. CDR3 length: 15 amino acids. CDR1 and CDR2 from the germline V gene are LGHDT and YNNKEL (reference sequence). CDR3 sequence: CASSQDPRVGDGYTF. Written as DNA, the CDR3 is TGTGCCAGCAGCCAAGATCCGAGGGTAGGAGATGGCTACACCTTC.

The rearrangement joins TRBV5-1 to TRBJ2-7; no definite D call. Germline CDR1 SGHRS, CDR2 YFSETQ. The length of the CDR3 is 14 residues. V was cut by 1 base and J by 1 base, with 9 bases left in between. The CDR3 reads CASSLSAASYEQYF. DNA for the CDR3: TGCGCCAGCAGCTTGTCAGCAGCGTCCTACGAGCAGTACTTC.

V usage is TRBV28 and J usage is TRBJ2-7; 9 bases map to TRBD2. The CDR3 loop spans 15 amino acids. The J segment lost 2 bases and the V segment lost 11 bases, leaving 13 bases of the junction unmatched. Germline loops: CDR1 MDHEN, CDR2 SYDVKM. The CDR3: CAVQNRLAATYEQYF. The CDR3 DNA reads TGTGCCGTCCAAAACCGACTAGCGGCTACCTACGAGCAGTACTTC.

This chain joins TRBV7-8 and TRBJ1-6; 9 nucleotides line up with TRBD1. CDR3 size: 17 residues. The J segment lost 7 bases and the V segment lost 2 bases, leaving 9 bases of the junction unmatched. CDR1 SGHVS and CDR2 FQNEAQ come from the germline V gene. CDR3: CASSLPGDRAVNSPLHF. CDR3 sequence (DNA): TGTGCCAGCAGCTTACCGGGGGACAGGGCTGTCAATTCACCCCTCCACTTT.

The chain couples TRBV19 to TRBJ2-2, with TRBD1 matching over 8 bases. CDR3 length: 16 residues. Germline V gene lookup returns CDR1 LNHDA and CDR2 SQIVND (reference sequence). The ends lost 0 bases at V and 9 bases at J; junction bases unmatched: 9. CDR3 coding DNA: TGTGCCAGTAGTATAGAAAGTCAGACAGGGGTCCGGGAGCTGTTTTTT. Translating gives CASSIESQTGVRELFF.

J is TRBJ2-1 and V is TRBV11-3, with TRBD1 identical over 7 bases. Germline CDR1 and CDR2: SGHNT and YENEEA. Losses at the gene ends were 6 bases for V and 3 bases for J; bases not matched to a gene: 5. The CDR3 totals 14 residues. The CDR3 loop reads CASSVGQHYNEQFF. The CDR3 DNA follows: TGTGCCAGCAGTGTGGGACAGCACTACAATGAGCAGTTCTTC.

This chain links TRBV6-5 with TRBJ1-2, with D possibly being TRBD1 (5 bases). With 4 bases removed from V and 8 bases from J, the gap between germline ends came to 14 bases. This CDR3 is built from 13 residues. Germline loops: CDR1 MNHEY, CDR2 SVGAGI. CDR3 residues: CASSSHRFAGYTF. The CDR3 DNA is TGTGCCAGCAGTTCGCACAGGTTTGCAGGCTACACCTTC.

The V call is TRBV5-1, the J call TRBJ1-5, with a tentative D call TRBD1 (5 bases). V was trimmed by 0 bases and J by 7 bases, leaving 14 bases between them. This CDR3 has 15 amino acids. CDR1 SGHRS and CDR2 YFSETQ come from the germline V gene. CDR3 amino acids: CASSLDPGPGQPQHF. The CDR3, as DNA: TGCGCCAGCAGCTTGGACCCAGGGCCAGGGCAGCCCCAGCATTTT.

The V and J genes are TRBV19 and TRBJ2-3; 9 nucleotides match TRBD2. After removal of 2 bases from V and 2 bases from J, the junction contained 2 bases not matched to a gene. The CDR3 length is 15 residues. CDR1 and CDR2 from the germline V gene are LNHDA and SQIVND (reference sequence). For the CDR3, the DNA is TGTGCCAGTAGTATATCTAGCGGGATCACAGATACGCAGTATTTT. The encoded protein is CASSISSGITDTQYF.

The chain couples TRBV5-4 to TRBJ2-6, with 7 bases matching TRBD1. V shed 4 bases, J shed 0 bases, and the junction held 10 bases outside the gene matches. There are 18 residues in the CDR3. The V gene's germline CDR1 is SGHNT and CDR2 YYREEE (reference sequence). The CDR3 DNA follows: TGTGCCAGCAGCACCCGGACAGGTGCGTTCTCTGGGGCCAACGTCCTGACTTTC. It specifies CASSTRTGAFSGANVLTF.

The rearrangement links TRBV28 to TRBJ1-5; 12 positions agree with TRBD1. The J segment lost 5 bases and the V segment lost 5 bases, leaving 4 bases of the junction unmatched. The V gene's germline CDR1 is MDHEN and CDR2 SYDVKM. The CDR3 loop spans 15 amino acids. The CDR3 DNA follows: TGTGCCAGCAGTATTGGGACAGGGGGCCATCAGCCCCAGCATTTT. It specifies CASSIGTGGHQPQHF.

The chain combines TRBV7-2 with TRBJ2-3; TRBD2 matches 11 bases. Trimming cost V 2 bases and J 3 bases; bases outside gene matches: 10. Germline V gene data show CDR1 as SGHTA and CDR2 as FQGNSA. The CDR3 contains 18 residues. The CDR3 loop reads CASSLIRASGRITDTQYF. The CDR3 nucleotides are TGTGCCAGCAGCTTAATTAGGGCTAGCGGGAGGATAACAGATACGCAGTATTTT.

The table lists this clone with a count of one. The J gene is TRBJ2-7, the V gene TRBV4-1, with 9 bases matching TRBD2. Germline loops: CDR1 MGHRA, CDR2 YSYEKL. This CDR3 contains 16 residues. Trimming cost V 0 bases and J 3 bases; bases outside gene matches: 6. The CDR3 sequence is CASSQERAGGHYEQYF. The CDR3 nucleotides read TGCGCCAGCAGCCAAGAAAGAGCGGGAGGCCACTACGAGCAGTACTTC.

The rearrangement links TRBV27 to TRBJ2-7, with 10 positions matching TRBD2. Germline trimming cut 0 bases from V and 0 bases from J; bases unmatched to any gene: 2. CDR1 and CDR2 (germline): MNHEY, SMNVEV (reference sequence). The CDR3 sequence is 16 residues long. CDR3 bases: TGTGCCAGCAGTTTATCGTCTAGCGGGGGCTCCTACGAGCAGTACTTC. Its translation: CASSLSSSGGSYEQYF.

The V gene is TRBV7-2, the J gene TRBJ2-7; 10 nucleotides match TRBD2. The V segment lost 0 bases and the J segment 2 bases; nucleotides outside the gene matches: 4. Germline V gene lookup returns CDR1 SGHTA and CDR2 FQGNSA. This CDR3 contains 16 residues. DNA for the CDR3: TGTGCCAGCAGCTTAGCATTAAGCGGGAGGGCCTACGAGCAGTACTTC. It codes for CASSLALSGRAYEQYF. The full variable domain, in which reference TRBV7-2 and TRBJ2-7 provide the parts outside the CDR3, is GAGVSQSPSNKVTEKGKDVELRCDPISGHTALYWYRQSLGQGLEFLIYFQGNSAPDKSGLPSDRFSAERTGGSVSTLTIQRTQQEDSAVYLCASSLALSGRAYEQYFGPGTRLTVT.

The chain couples TRBV30 to TRBJ2-1, with 8 bases matching TRBD2. Germline V gives CDR1 GTSNPN, CDR2 SVGIG (reference sequence). CDR3 length: 17 amino acids. Trimming took 2 bases from V and 6 from J; bases not matched to a gene: 15. CDR3 loop: CAWSIPLIAGIGNEQFF. The CDR3 DNA reads TGTGCCTGGAGTATCCCGCTAATAGCGGGAATCGGCAATGAGCAGTTCTTC.